The present entry profiles one TCR beta chain with its context. The entry originates in a study of metastatic and nonmetastatic thyroid tumors. Background on the study: Repertoires from blood and tumor or nodule tissue of malignant and benign thyroid patients were compared.

TCRdb re-processed the PCR reads through MiXCR. The sample includes some 23,000 clones, roughly 20% seen only once; the top ten take around 4%. Patients underwent thyroid surgery, and none had received any treatment before it. The specimen sequenced was adjacent normal tissue. This receptor was obtained from a female donor with papillary thyroid cancer or a benign thyroid nodule (not recorded which). Some clones in this sample may be carry-over from other donors' samples.

The DNA of the CDR3 is TGTGCCAGCAGACGGGGACAGGGCGGGTATGGCTACACCTTC. As protein: CASRRGQGGYGYTF. The chain employs TRBV6-1 and TRBJ1-2; 9 positions match TRBD1. V shed 6 bases, J shed 5 bases, and the junction held 7 bases outside the gene matches. The CDR3 spans 14 residues. Looked up from germline, CDR1 is MNHNS and CDR2 is SASEGT.